The 2 T cell receptor beta chains given below trace back to one sample, sequenced in a study of blood T cell repertoires in COVID-19. Measured with immunoSEQ multiplex PCR; TCRdb has only the in-frame clones, and not every one. This sample carries 50,000 to 70,000 clones, about 85% of them seen once, and the ten largest clones take roughly 8.3%. Material for sequencing was peripheral blood. These receptors all stem from a woman in her 70s with active COVID-19.

This clone was found a few times. The rearrangement links TRBV9 to TRBJ2-2, with D tentatively TRBD2 (6 bases). Germline lookup yields CDR1 SGDLS and CDR2 YYNGEE. This CDR3 comprises 17 residues. Trimming removed 0 bases from V and 5 bases from J, with 17 bases in between. CDR3 nucleotides: TGTGCCAGCAGCGTAGTTCCGGGACTGGGGCAAACCGGGGAGCTGTTTTTT. Amino acid sequence: CASSVVPGLGQTGELFF.

The chain employs TRBV2 and TRBJ1-1; D remains ambiguous. V lost 7 bases and J 4 bases, leaving 16 bases between the germline ends. The CDR3 length is 14 residues. Per germline, CDR1 SNHLY and CDR2 FYNNEI. The CDR3 coding sequence is TGTGCCAGCAAATTCGTCGGGGTCAGCACTGAAGCTTTCTTT. Amino acids: CASKFVGVSTEAFF. Together with reference TRBV2 and TRBJ1-1, the CDR3 gives the full variable domain: EPEVTQTPSHQVTQMGQEVILRCVPISNHLYFYWYRQILGQKVEFLVSFYNNEISEKSEIFDDQFSVERPDGSNFTLKIRSTKLEDSAMYFCASKFVGVSTEAFFGQGTRLTVV.